Sequencing of this T cell receptor (beta chain) was carried out in a study of cytomegalovirus exposure and HLA in healthy donors. For this clone: Its target is unknown. One end of the junction varies from germline; a read error may be responsible.

The PCR made use of 60 Vbeta and 13 Jbeta primers. In the original processing: In a later analysis, some 10 million of about 80 million unique beta chains occurred in at least two donors. Using immunoSEQ multiplex PCR, the repertoire was profiled, and TCRdb retains in-frame clones only, with some absent. V, J and clone size derive from that table, while D and trimming were established from the DNA sequence. The sample lists some 110,000 clones, about three quarters seen once, with about 13% in the top ten. Findings and caveats of the study: The authors excluded some V segments, including TRBV6-2 and TRBV6-3, as indistinguishable. Cytomegalovirus association was assigned to about 150 TCR beta chains. Compared with the approximately 670-donor mean, an Asian-associated ancestry cluster reportedly had fewer N-insertions, according to a later analysis.

CDR1 and CDR2 (germline): ENHRY, SYGVKD. CDR3 size: 12 residues. The chain couples TRBV10-3 to TRBJ2-1; no clear D. This TCR was sampled from a woman aged 55-75 years in good health and CMV-seropositive. Sequenced material: PBMCs. CDR3 in DNA: TGTGTCATCAGTGTGGTAGTAAATGAGCAGTTCTTC. Residues: CVISVVVNEQFF.